The 20 T cell receptor beta chains listed next were all sequenced from one sample in a study of cytomegalovirus exposure and HLA in healthy donors (TCRdb year 2017). Library prep was done by the immunoSEQ multiplex PCR assay. The multiplex PCR relied on a mix of 60 forward primers for TCR Vbeta segments and 13 reverse primers for TCR Jbeta segments. TCRdb obtained this table from immuneACCESS and retained in-frame rearrangements with V and J assigned. These tables miss some clones; where compared with another copy, unresolved V genes account for less than half of the shortfall, and the remainder is unexplained. This sample gives 60,000 to 70,000 clones in total; 65% to 80% of them show up just once. The top ten constitute approximately 3% of the sample. The specimen was PBMCs. The receptors originated from a woman in her thirties in good health and CMV-seronegative.

V and J are TRBV5-1 and TRBJ2-7, with 8 bases identical to TRBD1. CDR1 is SGHRS, CDR2 YFSETQ, per germline. This CDR3 region has 14 residues. V lost 5 bases and J lost 2; bases outside the gene matches: 6. This chain's CDR3 is CASSWGQAAYEQYF. CDR3 DNA: TGCGCCAGCAGTTGGGGACAGGCCGCCTACGAGCAGTACTTC.

The CDR3 loop reads CAISARQTAGQGASEQFF. In DNA form, the CDR3 reads TGTGCCATCAGTGCTAGACAAACCGCGGGACAGGGGGCTTCTGAGCAGTTCTTC. This rearrangement joins TRBV10-3 to TRBJ2-1, with TRBD1 matching 12 bases. Germline-derived CDR1 and CDR2 are ENHRY and SYGVKD. The length of the CDR3 is 18 residues. V was clipped by 4 bases and J by 9 bases; unmatched bases: 16.

This chain links TRBV29-1 with TRBJ2-7, with 9 bases that match TRBD1. The CDR3 extends over 11 amino acids. Germline V lookup: CDR1 SQVTM, CDR2 ANQGSEA. V was pared by 4 bases and J by 7 bases, with 2 bases of the junction left unmatched. Written as DNA, the CDR3 is TGCAGCGTTGGGACAGGGGAGGAGCAGTACGTC. It is translated as CSVGTGEEQYV.

This chain joins TRBV30 and TRBJ1-3; possibly TRBD1 for D (6 bases). The CDR3 is made up of 14 amino acids. V was clipped by 1 base and J by 6 bases, with 13 bases between them. Germline V gene sequence: CDR1 GTSNPN, CDR2 SVGIG (reference sequence). CDR3 DNA sequence: TGTGCCTGGAGTGGGGGGCTTCGAGAAAACACCATATATTTT. Its protein is CAWSGGLRENTIYF.

The chain is built from TRBV5-1 and TRBJ2-5; a possible D gene is TRBD2 (5 bases). The CDR3 consists of 15 residues. Germline loops: CDR1 SGHRS, CDR2 YFSETQ. V was pared by 1 base and J by 0 bases, with 10 bases between. The CDR3 loop reads CASSLKRSYQETQYF. The CDR3 DNA is TGCGCCAGCAGCTTGAAGCGGTCGTACCAAGAGACCCAGTACTTC.

This clone was seen a few times. V usage is TRBV5-4 and J usage is TRBJ2-3; 12 nucleotides match TRBD2. Trimming removed 0 bases from V and 3 bases from J; junction bases left unmatched: 5. The CDR3 loop spans 17 amino acids. CDR1 and CDR2 from the germline V gene are SGHNT and YYREEE (reference sequence). The CDR3 loop reads CASSLDPSGRGTDTQYF. The CDR3 region has the DNA TGTGCCAGCAGCTTGGATCCTAGCGGGAGGGGAACAGATACGCAGTATTTT.

The chain recombines TRBV19 with TRBJ2-1; D is perhaps TRBD2 (5 bases). Germline V gene sequence: CDR1 LNHDA, CDR2 SQIVND (reference sequence). V lost 5 bases to trimming and J lost 7 bases, with 15 bases between them. This CDR3 spans 14 amino acids. CDR3: CASSAGSPGNEQFF. The CDR3 nucleotides are TGTGCCAGTAGTGCCGGGTCCCCGGGGAATGAGCAGTTCTTC.

V gene TRBV19 combines with J gene TRBJ2-7; D is possibly TRBD2 (6 bases). CDR1 and CDR2 from the germline V gene are LNHDA and SQIVND (reference sequence). This CDR3 region has 12 residues. V dropped 7 bases and J dropped 4 bases, with 11 bases sitting between them. The CDR3 loop is CASTGVQYEQYV. The CDR3 DNA is TGTGCCAGTACGGGGGTTCAGTACGAGCAGTACGTC.

The chain is built from TRBV7-6 and TRBJ1-2; D call uncertain. This CDR3 has 15 residues. Trimming took off 2 bases at V and 0 bases at J, with 10 bases between the two ends. Germline CDR1 SGHVS, CDR2 FNYEAQ. The CDR3 loop reads CASSLSQDANYGYTF. The DNA of the CDR3 is TGTGCCAGCAGCTTAAGTCAGGATGCTAACTATGGCTACACCTTC.

This clone was recorded once. The rearrangement links TRBV30 to TRBJ1-2; 7 bases match TRBD1. CDR1 and CDR2 from the germline V gene are GTSNPN and SVGIG (reference sequence). The CDR3 has 11 amino acids. Unmatched junction bases numbered 7, after V lost 8 bases and J lost 7 bases. The CDR3: CALHDRVGYTF. As DNA, the CDR3 is TGTGCCCTCCACGACAGGGTTGGCTACACCTTC.

This clone is a singleton in its sample. V gene TRBV7-6 combines with J gene TRBJ1-3, with D perhaps matching TRBD1 (5 bases). Germline CDR1 is SGHVS and CDR2 is FNYEAQ. CDR3 length equals 14 residues. V was trimmed by 4 bases and J by 2 bases, leaving 9 bases between them. CDR3: CASSSGIPGNTIYF. As DNA, the CDR3 is TGTGCCAGCAGCTCAGGGATACCTGGAAACACCATATATTTT.

This sequence joins TRBV18 and TRBJ1-1; the match to TRBD1 covers 7 bases. Germline values: CDR1 KGHSH, CDR2 LQKENI. The CDR3 has 16 residues. The J segment lost 0 bases and the V segment lost 8 bases, leaving 12 bases of the junction unmatched. The CDR3 reads CASVGQDPALNTEAFF. In DNA, the CDR3 is TGTGCCAGCGTCGGACAGGACCCGGCATTGAACACTGAAGCTTTCTTT.

CDR3 protein: CASSPTGTPNNEQYF. The CDR3 DNA reads TGTGCCAGCTCTCCCACCGGGACTCCTAATAACGAGCAGTACTTC. The rearrangement uses TRBV18 and TRBJ2-7, with a tentative D call TRBD2 (6 bases). V lost 6 bases and J 5 bases, leaving 20 bases between the germline ends. The CDR3 runs to 15 residues. Looked up from germline, CDR1 is KGHSH and CDR2 is LQKENI.

The rearrangement joins TRBV15 to TRBJ1-3; D is undetermined. Germline CDR1 reads LNHNV; CDR2 reads YYDKDF (reference sequence). This CDR3 contains 15 residues. The ends were cut back, 9 bases at V and 4 bases at J, with 19 bases in the middle. The CDR3 sequence is CATALDTGGGNTIYF. CDR3 nucleotides: TGTGCCACAGCCCTAGATACGGGAGGCGGAAACACCATATATTTT.

V usage is TRBV7-9 and J usage is TRBJ1-4; D may be TRBD1 (6 bases). V lost 3 bases to trimming and J lost 0 bases, with 11 bases between them. Germline CDR1 SEHNR, CDR2 FQNEAQ (reference sequence). The CDR3 has 16 amino acids. The CDR3 DNA reads as TGTGCCAGCAGCTTGGGGACAACTGCAACTAATGAAAAACTGTTTTTT. This sequence encodes CASSLGTTATNEKLFF.

This sequence joins TRBV11-3 and TRBJ2-2, with a tentative D call TRBD2 (5 bases). V was cut by 4 bases and J by 5 bases, with 11 bases left in between. Germline-derived CDR1 and CDR2 are SGHNT and YENEEA. The CDR3 has 14 residues. The CDR3 DNA is TGTGCCAGCAGCTCCCTAGCCCAAACCGGGGAGCTGTTTTTT. Translation: CASSSLAQTGELFF.

This clone has only one observation. This chain links TRBV11-3 with TRBJ2-5; 8 positions agree with TRBD2. Per germline, CDR1 SGHNT and CDR2 YENEEA. The CDR3 loop spans 14 amino acids. Germline trimming cut 7 bases from V and 4 bases from J; bases unmatched to any gene: 8. The CDR3 coding sequence is TGTGCCAGCACCCCGGCCAGCGGGAGAGAGACCCAGTACTTC. Amino acids: CASTPASGRETQYF.

As DNA, the CDR3 is TGTGCTAGTGGTTTGGTACGGACAGATACGCAGTATTTT. Translated: CASGLVRTDTQYF. The chain combines TRBV12-5 with TRBJ2-3; no reliable D call. Germline V gene lookup returns CDR1 LGHNT and CDR2 FRNRAP. CDR3 size: 13 residues. The V end was cut by 0 bases, the J end by 3 bases, with 4 bases between. Complete variable domain (other parts from reference TRBV12-5 and TRBJ2-3): DARVTQTPRHKVTEMGQEVTMRCQPILGHNTVFWYRQTMMQGLELLAYFRNRAPLDDSGMPKDRFSAEMPDATLATLKIQPSEPRDSAVYFCASGLVRTDTQYFGPGTRLTVL.

Only a few counts were recorded for this clone. The J gene is TRBJ1-3, the V gene TRBV6-5, with D possibly being TRBD1 (5 bases). The CDR3 has 13 amino acids. CDR1 is MNHEY and CDR2 is SVGAGI in the germline V gene. The ends were cut back, 6 bases at V and 0 bases at J, with 6 bases in the middle. The CDR3 protein is CASRDNSGNTIYF. The CDR3 DNA is TGTGCCAGCAGGGACAACTCTGGAAACACCATATATTTT.

With respect to this clone: The identical CDR3 is also encoded by other nucleotide sequences in the sample. This chain links TRBV5-1 with TRBJ1-5; D uncertain. CDR3 length: 15 residues. Trimming stripped 0 bases from V and 3 bases from J, with 10 bases between. Looked up from germline, CDR1 is SGHRS and CDR2 is YFSETQ. The CDR3 reads CASSLEGGVNQPQHF. The DNA for the CDR3 is TGCGCCAGCAGCTTGGAAGGAGGTGTCAATCAGCCCCAGCATTTT.